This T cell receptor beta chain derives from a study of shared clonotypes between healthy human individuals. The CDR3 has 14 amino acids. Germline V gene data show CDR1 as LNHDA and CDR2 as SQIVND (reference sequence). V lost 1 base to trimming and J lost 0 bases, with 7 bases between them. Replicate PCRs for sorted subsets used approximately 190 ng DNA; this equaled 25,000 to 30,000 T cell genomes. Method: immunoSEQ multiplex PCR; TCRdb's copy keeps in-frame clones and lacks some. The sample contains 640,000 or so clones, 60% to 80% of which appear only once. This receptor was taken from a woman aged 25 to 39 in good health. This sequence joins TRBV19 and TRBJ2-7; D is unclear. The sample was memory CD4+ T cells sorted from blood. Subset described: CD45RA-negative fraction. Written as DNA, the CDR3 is TGTGCCAGTAGTATAGCTGGGTTCTCCTACGAGCAGTACTTC. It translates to CASSIAGFSYEQYF. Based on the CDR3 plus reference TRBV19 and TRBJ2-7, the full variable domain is DGGITQSPKYLFRKEGQNVTLSCEQNLNHDAMYWYRQDPGQGLRLIYYSQIVNDFQKGDIAEGYSVSREKKESFPLTVTSAQKNPTAFYLCASSIAGFSYEQYFGPGTRLTVT.